This T cell receptor (beta chain) is drawn from a study of control samples from healthy donors and cancer patients. Sequencing was performed with immunoSEQ multiplex PCR; in TCRdb, only in-frame clones are kept and a portion is missing. Of 350,000 to 450,000 clones listed, 80% to 95% are singletons. CDR3 length: 13 residues. Trimming shortened V by 5 bases and J by 2 bases, and 10 bases separated the two germline ends. Germline V gene lookup returns CDR1 LNHNV and CDR2 YYDKDF (reference sequence). Sequences were obtained from PBMCs. This clonotype originated in a man aged 35 to 55 with head and neck cancer. The chain couples TRBV15 to TRBJ2-7; TRBD1 might be the D (5 bases). For the CDR3, the DNA is TGTGCCACCAGCGCAGGGCGGACCTACGAGCAGTACTTC. Protein: CATSAGRTYEQYF. Together with reference TRBV15 and TRBJ2-7, the CDR3 gives the full variable domain: DAMVIQNPRYQVTQFGKPVTLSCSQTLNHNVMYWYQQKSSQAPKLLFHYYDKDFNNEADTPDNFQSRRPNTSFCFLDIRSPGLGDTAMYLCATSAGRTYEQYFGPGTRLTVT.